The clone carrying this T cell receptor (beta chain) was picked up a small number of times. The entry originates in a study of T cell changes during pregnancy in multiple sclerosis. With V trimmed by 4 bases and J by 0 bases, 2 bases remained unmatched. CDR3 length: 14 residues. CDR1 SGHRS and CDR2 YFSETQ come from the germline V gene. Here immunoSEQ multiplex PCR was the method, and the copy in TCRdb shows in-frame clones only, minus some. This repertoire shows 39,000 or so clones, 90% found once; its top ten account for about a tenth. The TCR originated in a female donor with multiple sclerosis, enrolled in a pregnancy study. The chain joins TRBV5-1 to TRBJ1-1; 8 bases align to TRBD1. Source: CD8+ T cells from peripheral blood mononuclear cells, taken in the first trimester of pregnancy. The CDR3 loop is CASSLDRVNTEAFF. The DNA for the CDR3 is TGCGCCAGCAGCCTGGACAGGGTGAACACTGAAGCTTTCTTT. The full variable domain, in which reference TRBV5-1 and TRBJ1-1 provide the parts outside the CDR3, is KAGVTQTPRYLIKTRGQQVTLSCSPISGHRSVSWYQQTPGQGLQFLFEYFSETQRNKGNFPGRFSGRQFSNSRSEMNVSTLELGDSALYLCASSLDRVNTEAFFGQGTRLTVV.